This is a list of T cell receptor beta chains from one sample in a study of beta chain features in type 1 diabetes. Profiling relied on immunoSEQ multiplex PCR, and the TCRdb table lists in-frame clones only, not all of them. Found here are around 430,000 clones, roughly 31% of them singletons; the top ten hold about 0.065%. Input material: naive CD4+ T cells from blood. Source of these receptors: a man younger than 30 in good health. CDR3s include the opening cysteine and the closing phenylalanine or tryptophan. The D gene is left open where the match is weak. A clone size is listed for some rows: how often the clone was seen (once, few, many), or a class if it is expanded.

TRBD2,TRBV9,few,TRBJ2-1,TGTGCCAGCAGCGTAGCGGGAGGAGGAAATGAGCAGTTCTTC,CASSVAGGGNEQFF
.,TRBV7-9,.,TRBJ2-7,TGTGCCAGCAGCATACAGACGGGAGCCTACGAGCAGTACTTC,CASSIQTGAYEQYF
.,TRBV5-1,.,TRBJ2-5,TGCGCCAGCAGCTTGGCGGGCGTGGAAGAGACCCAGTACTTC,CASSLAGVEETQYF
TRBD1,TRBV4-2,.,TRBJ2-7,TGTGCCAGCAGCCGAGCATTAGGGGGCAACCCGGGGGAGCAGTACTTC,CASSRALGGNPGEQYF
.,TRBV29-1,few,TRBJ2-5,TGCAGCGATGGGACACCGTTGGGGGAGACCCAGTACTTC,CSDGTPLGETQYF
.,TRBV20-1,few,TRBJ2-1,TGCAGTGCTAGAGCGGGACAAGAGCAGTTCTTC,CSARAGQEQFF
.,TRBV30,.,TRBJ2-3,TGTGCCTGGAGTACCAGGGGTGGGACAGATACGCAGTATTTT,CAWSTRGGTDTQYF
.,TRBV9,few,TRBJ2-7,TGTGCCAGCAGCGTCTCAGGGGCTTCCTACGAGCAGTACTTC,CASSVSGASYEQYF
.,TRBV7-2,.,TRBJ2-3,TGTGCCAGCAGCTTAGTGGGCGGGAACACAGATACGCAGTATTTT,CASSLVGGNTDTQYF
.,TRBV19,.,TRBJ2-1,TGTGCCAGTAGGCCTGGACTAGGGGGAAAGCAGTTCTTC,CASRPGLGGKQFF
.,TRBV30,.,TRBJ1-1,TGTGCCTGGAGAATGACAGAAAACACTGAAGCTTTCTTT,CAWRMTENTEAFF
.,TRBV9,.,TRBJ2-5,TGTGCCAGCAGCGTAGGGACGGAGGAGACCCAGTACTTC,CASSVGTEETQYF
TRBD1,TRBV20-1,.,TRBJ2-5,TGCAGTAACAGGGGAGAGGAGACCCAGTACTTC,CSNRGEETQYF
TRBD1,TRBV11-2,.,TRBJ2-7,TGTGCCAGCAGCCCAGTCAGGGGGCTGAACGAGCAGTACTTC,CASSPVRGLNEQYF
.,TRBV15,.,TRBJ2-7,TGTGCCACCAGCAGAGCCACACGGGTAAACGAGCAGTACTTC,CATSRATRVNEQYF
.,TRBV5-4,few,TRBJ2-1,TGTGCCAGCAGCTCCCCGGGACTTCTCTACAATGAGCAGTTCTTC,CASSSPGLLYNEQFF
.,TRBV4-2,.,TRBJ2-7,TGTGCCAGCAGCCAAAGGGACTCCTACGAGCAGTACTTC,CASSQRDSYEQYF
.,TRBV29-1,.,TRBJ2-5,TGCAGCTGGGAGGGGGCTTCAGAGACCCAGTACTTC,CSWEGASETQYF
TRBD2,TRBV27,few,TRBJ2-7,TGTGCCAGCAGTCCAACCCTAGCGGGCACCTACGAGCAGTACTTC,CASSPTLAGTYEQYF